The entry below gives a single T cell receptor beta chain sequence along with its context. Antigen: not known. Researchers made TCR cDNA using 5'RACE template switching, and this step added a universal primer site and UMIs. TCRdb independently ran MiXCR on the 5' RACE reads; one entry per CDR3 protein. In the table there are about 230,000 distinct CDR3 sequences, around 6.7% of which are singletons. V was trimmed by 5 bases and J by 3 bases, leaving 11 bases between them. From germline, CDR1 is DFQATT and CDR2 SNEGSKA (reference sequence). CDR3 length equals 12 residues. This sample is part of a study of T cells after yellow fever vaccination. Study overall: Fractions low in cell number were prepared with SMART-Seq v4 Ultra Low Input. Whole-study findings and limits: Post-booster repertoires again held most primary-vaccination clones (about 96% CD4, 88% CD8). It was a weaker secondary response, yet one that peaked faster, at day 5 versus 15.

The chain employs TRBV20-1 and TRBJ2-7; D perhaps matches TRBD1 (6 bases). The receptor's source is a man younger than 40 who received the YFV17D yellow fever vaccine. Source: CD4+ T cells sorted from PBMCs, taken on the day of the yellow fever booster vaccination. The CDR3 nucleotides read TGCAGTGCTCCGGGACAAATCTACGAGCAGTACTTC. This encodes CSAPGQIYEQYF.